A selection of T cell receptor beta chains follows, all from one sample in a study of blood T cells in healthy people across ages. TCRdb re-derived calls from the 5' RACE reads in MiXCR, one entry per CDR3 protein. Of about 680,000 distinct CDR3 sequences listed, around half are singletons. Sequencing was carried out using blood. Receptor source: a woman between 55 and 75 years old in good health. CDR3s include the opening cysteine and the closing phenylalanine or tryptophan. The order of the fields is V gene, J gene, D gene, clone size, CDR3 protein, CDR3 DNA. A D gene is named only where the DNA matches it firmly. Clone sizes are given selectively: once, few, many, or a class where the clone is expanded.

v_gene: TRBV4-3
j_gene: TRBJ1-2
d_gene: -
abundance: many
CDR3aa: CASSQAEGVHYGYTF
CDR3nt: TGCGCCAGCAGCCAAGCGGAAGGGGTACACTATGGCTACACCTTC

v_gene: TRBV14
j_gene: TRBJ2-7
d_gene: TRBD2
abundance: few
CDR3aa: CASSAGGGLTYEQYF
CDR3nt: TGTGCCAGCAGTGCCGGGGGGGGCCTTACCTACGAGCAGTACTTC

v_gene: TRBV7-2
j_gene: TRBJ2-7
d_gene: TRBD1
abundance: few
CDR3aa: CASSVDRGYEQYF
CDR3nt: TGTGCCAGCAGCGTTGACAGGGGCTACGAGCAGTACTTC

v_gene: TRBV7-3
j_gene: TRBJ2-1
d_gene: -
abundance: once
CDR3aa: CASSFRSGNEQFF
CDR3nt: TGTGCCAGCAGCTTCCGTAGTGGCAATGAGCAGTTCTTC

v_gene: TRBV20-1
j_gene: TRBJ2-3
d_gene: -
abundance: -
CDR3aa: CSARDLSAQGGTDTQYF
CDR3nt: TGCAGTGCTAGAGATCTATCAGCACAGGGCGGCACAGATACGCAGTATTTT

v_gene: TRBV9
j_gene: TRBJ2-5
d_gene: TRBD1
abundance: -
CDR3aa: CASSGGTGAIETQYF
CDR3nt: TGTGCCAGCAGCGGCGGGACAGGCGCCATCGAGACCCAGTACTTC

v_gene: TRBV5-5
j_gene: TRBJ1-5
d_gene: -
abundance: -
CDR3aa: CASSLEYSQPQHF
CDR3nt: TGTGCCAGCAGCTTGGAGTACAGTCAGCCCCAGCATTTT

v_gene: TRBV30
j_gene: TRBJ2-1
d_gene: TRBD2
abundance: -
CDR3aa: CAWSWPGGPYNEQFF
CDR3nt: TGTGCCTGGAGTTGGCCGGGAGGGCCTTACAATGAGCAGTTCTTC

v_gene: TRBV28
j_gene: TRBJ2-3
d_gene: TRBD2
abundance: -
CDR3aa: CASSLGGTLTDTQYF
CDR3nt: TGTGCCAGCAGTTTGGGGGGGACTCTCACAGATACGCAGTATTTT

v_gene: TRBV20-1
j_gene: TRBJ2-1
d_gene: TRBD2
abundance: -
CDR3aa: CSASGLAGVSQFF
CDR3nt: TGCAGTGCCTCGGGACTAGCGGGAGTGTCGCAGTTCTTC

v_gene: TRBV20-1
j_gene: TRBJ1-4
d_gene: -
abundance: few
CDR3aa: CSASKGEEKLFF
CDR3nt: TGCAGTGCTAGTAAGGGAGAGGAAAAACTGTTTTTT

v_gene: TRBV27
j_gene: TRBJ2-7
d_gene: -
abundance: -
CDR3aa: CASRNIDLRGSSTYEQYF
CDR3nt: TGTGCCAGCAGAAATATTGACCTCAGGGGATCGTCCACCTACGAGCAGTACTTC

v_gene: TRBV29-1
j_gene: TRBJ1-1
d_gene: -
abundance: -
CDR3aa: CSDSRQNTEAFF
CDR3nt: TGCAGCGATAGTCGTCAGAACACTGAAGCTTTCTTT

v_gene: TRBV7-9
j_gene: TRBJ1-1
d_gene: TRBD1
abundance: -
CDR3aa: CASSRDREGTEAFF
CDR3nt: TGTGCCAGCAGCAGGGACAGGGAGGGCACTGAAGCTTTCTTT

v_gene: TRBV7-9
j_gene: TRBJ1-1
d_gene: -
abundance: -
CDR3aa: CASSFAGPLTEAFF
CDR3nt: TGTGCCAGCAGCTTTGCGGGCCCCCTCACTGAAGCTTTCTTT

v_gene: TRBV10-3
j_gene: TRBJ2-1
d_gene: TRBD2
abundance: many
CDR3aa: CAISDKGSSGNYNEQFF
CDR3nt: TGTGCCATCAGTGATAAGGGTTCTAGCGGGAATTACAATGAGCAGTTCTTC

v_gene: TRBV29-1
j_gene: TRBJ2-7
d_gene: -
abundance: few
CDR3aa: CSVGEVGFSYEQYF
CDR3nt: TGCAGCGTTGGAGAAGTGGGATTCTCCTACGAGCAGTACTTC

v_gene: TRBV20-1
j_gene: TRBJ2-1
d_gene: TRBD2
abundance: -
CDR3aa: CSARKGTSGYHNEQFF
CDR3nt: TGCAGTGCTAGAAAGGGGACTAGCGGATACCACAATGAGCAGTTCTTC

v_gene: TRBV20-1
j_gene: TRBJ2-7
d_gene: -
abundance: -
CDR3aa: CSARDRDGWYEQYF
CDR3nt: TGCAGTGCTAGAGATCGGGATGGGTGGTACGAGCAGTACTTC

v_gene: TRBV7-2
j_gene: TRBJ2-7
d_gene: -
abundance: -
CDR3aa: CASSPSVQGDEQYF
CDR3nt: TGTGCCAGCAGCCCGTCGGTCCAGGGCGACGAGCAGTACTTC

v_gene: TRBV4-3
j_gene: TRBJ2-1
d_gene: TRBD2
abundance: many
CDR3aa: CASSQETAGGRKTNNEQFF
CDR3nt: TGCGCCAGCAGCCAAGAAACGGCGGGCGGGAGGAAGACAAACAATGAGCAGTTCTTC

v_gene: TRBV7-2
j_gene: TRBJ2-3
d_gene: -
abundance: few
CDR3aa: CASSSNRRDTQYF
CDR3nt: TGTGCCAGCAGCTCGAATAGGAGGGATACGCAGTATTTT

v_gene: TRBV20-1
j_gene: TRBJ2-1
d_gene: TRBD1
abundance: -
CDR3aa: CSAGSTGWYNEQFF
CDR3nt: TGCAGTGCTGGCTCGACAGGGTGGTACAATGAGCAGTTCTTC

v_gene: TRBV7-2
j_gene: TRBJ1-1
d_gene: -
abundance: -
CDR3aa: CASSFMGSMNTEAFF
CDR3nt: TGTGCCAGCAGCTTCATGGGGAGTATGAACACTGAAGCTTTCTTT

v_gene: TRBV24-1
j_gene: TRBJ2-7
d_gene: -
abundance: few
CDR3aa: CATSDLKGDEQYF
CDR3nt: TGTGCCACCAGTGATTTGAAGGGGGACGAGCAGTACTTC

v_gene: TRBV18
j_gene: TRBJ1-2
d_gene: -
abundance: -
CDR3aa: CASSPPPRNYGYTF
CDR3nt: TGTGCCAGCTCACCACCGCCGAGGAACTATGGCTACACCTTC

v_gene: TRBV20-1
j_gene: TRBJ1-1
d_gene: -
abundance: -
CDR3aa: CSGAHQGGTEAFF
CDR3nt: TGCAGTGGGGCCCATCAGGGAGGGACTGAAGCTTTCTTT

v_gene: TRBV11-3
j_gene: TRBJ2-1
d_gene: -
abundance: -
CDR3aa: CASSLVYAGEQFF
CDR3nt: TGTGCCAGCAGCCTCGTCTATGCGGGAGAGCAGTTCTTC

v_gene: TRBV20-1
j_gene: TRBJ2-5
d_gene: -
abundance: -
CDR3aa: CSARGQGGSETQYF
CDR3nt: TGCAGTGCTAGAGGACAGGGAGGTTCAGAGACCCAGTACTTC

v_gene: TRBV7-2
j_gene: TRBJ2-7
d_gene: -
abundance: few
CDR3aa: CASSQGWDEQYF
CDR3nt: TGTGCCAGCAGCCAAGGTTGGGACGAGCAGTACTTC

v_gene: TRBV27
j_gene: TRBJ2-2
d_gene: -
abundance: -
CDR3aa: CASSLLPRNTGELFF
CDR3nt: TGTGCCAGCAGTTTGTTACCTAGGAACACCGGGGAGCTGTTTTTT

v_gene: TRBV10-3
j_gene: TRBJ2-1
d_gene: -
abundance: -
CDR3aa: CAIRGTGPNSLNNEQFF
CDR3nt: TGTGCCATCAGGGGAACAGGACCGAACTCTCTCAACAATGAGCAGTTCTTC

v_gene: TRBV4-2
j_gene: TRBJ2-7
d_gene: TRBD1
abundance: few
CDR3aa: CASSPTGTGGLYEQYF
CDR3nt: TGTGCCAGCAGTCCTACCGGGACAGGGGGACTTTACGAGCAGTACTTC

v_gene: TRBV29-1
j_gene: TRBJ1-6
d_gene: -
abundance: few
CDR3aa: CSVSQGPNSPLHF
CDR3nt: TGCAGCGTTTCACAGGGCCCTAATTCACCCCTCCACTTT

v_gene: TRBV20-1
j_gene: TRBJ2-1
d_gene: TRBD2
abundance: -
CDR3aa: CSARASGSRDEQFF
CDR3nt: TGCAGTGCTAGAGCTAGCGGGAGTAGGGATGAGCAGTTCTTC

v_gene: TRBV20-1
j_gene: TRBJ1-4
d_gene: TRBD1
abundance: few
CDR3aa: CSASRQGVLEKLFF
CDR3nt: TGCAGTGCTAGCAGACAGGGGGTTCTTGAAAAACTGTTTTTT

v_gene: TRBV10-3
j_gene: TRBJ1-4
d_gene: TRBD1
abundance: -
CDR3aa: CAIRPGQGGTNEKLFF
CDR3nt: TGTGCCATCAGGCCAGGACAGGGGGGAACTAATGAAAAACTGTTTTTT